Listed below are T cell receptor beta chains from one sample, sequenced in a study of shared clonotypes between healthy human individuals. The protocol was immunoSEQ multiplex PCR, while the TCRdb copy is restricted to in-frame clones and leaves out a portion. The sample includes approximately 720,000 clones, roughly nine tenths of them seen just once. The specimen was naive CD8+ T cells sorted from blood. All receptors derive from a man aged 30 to 45 in good health. Both conserved end residues are part of each CDR3. Each record gives: clone size, V gene, J gene, D gene, CDR3 DNA, CDR3 protein. A D gene is named only where the DNA matches it firmly. Clone size appears in some rows only: once, few, many, or a class for an expanded clone.

clone_size: -
v_call: TRBV10-3
j_call: TRBJ1-2
d_call: -
cdr3_nt: TGTGCCACTGCGGACAGTAACTATGGCTACACCTTC
cdr3_aa: CATADSNYGYTF

clone_size: -
v_call: TRBV5-1
j_call: TRBJ2-3
d_call: TRBD2
cdr3_nt: TGCGCCAGCAGCGACGGGAGGTTGTCAGATACGCAGTATTTT
cdr3_aa: CASSDGRLSDTQYF

clone_size: -
v_call: TRBV7-9
j_call: TRBJ2-6
d_call: TRBD2
cdr3_nt: TGTGCCAGCAGCCAGAGACTAGCTTGGGCCAACGTCCTGACTTTC
cdr3_aa: CASSQRLAWANVLTF

clone_size: -
v_call: TRBV6-5
j_call: TRBJ2-7
d_call: -
cdr3_nt: TGTGCCAGCAGTTACAGTAGGCAAGGGGTCTACGAGCAGTACTTC
cdr3_aa: CASSYSRQGVYEQYF

clone_size: -
v_call: TRBV19
j_call: TRBJ1-5
d_call: TRBD1
cdr3_nt: TGTGCCAGTAGTATAGTGGGACAGAGCAATCAGCCCCAGCATTTT
cdr3_aa: CASSIVGQSNQPQHF

clone_size: -
v_call: TRBV7-9
j_call: TRBJ2-7
d_call: TRBD2
cdr3_nt: TGTGCCAGCAGCTTAGTGGCTAGCGGGAGCTACGAGCAGTACTTC
cdr3_aa: CASSLVASGSYEQYF

clone_size: -
v_call: TRBV6-5
j_call: TRBJ2-1
d_call: TRBD1
cdr3_nt: TGTGCCAGCAGTTACCAGGGGGCTTGGGCCTACAATGAGCAGTTCTTC
cdr3_aa: CASSYQGAWAYNEQFF

clone_size: -
v_call: TRBV28
j_call: TRBJ1-1
d_call: -
cdr3_nt: TGTGCCAGCACGTACGGTCCACATCTCTGGGGGGCTTTCTTT
cdr3_aa: CASTYGPHLWGAFF

clone_size: -
v_call: TRBV4-1
j_call: TRBJ2-1
d_call: -
cdr3_nt: TGCGCCAGCAGCCAAGCCCCGGGTACCGACAATGAGCAGTTCTTC
cdr3_aa: CASSQAPGTDNEQFF

clone_size: -
v_call: TRBV28
j_call: TRBJ1-2
d_call: TRBD1
cdr3_nt: TGTGCCAGCAGTTTAGCGGAGGGGGCAATATTTGGCTACACCTTC
cdr3_aa: CASSLAEGAIFGYTF

clone_size: -
v_call: TRBV14
j_call: TRBJ1-1
d_call: -
cdr3_nt: TGTGCCAGCAGCCAATCACACGCGTACGCTTTCTTT
cdr3_aa: CASSQSHAYAFF

clone_size: -
v_call: TRBV5-8
j_call: TRBJ1-1
d_call: TRBD1
cdr3_nt: TGTGCCAGCAGCCGGGATGACAGGGAGAAGACTGAAGCTTTCTTT
cdr3_aa: CASSRDDREKTEAFF

clone_size: -
v_call: TRBV14
j_call: TRBJ1-2
d_call: -
cdr3_nt: TGTGCCAGCAGCCCCACGGTAGGAGGCTATGGCTACACCTTC
cdr3_aa: CASSPTVGGYGYTF

clone_size: -
v_call: TRBV15
j_call: TRBJ2-1
d_call: -
cdr3_nt: TGTGCCACAGGGAGTCGGGAGCAGTCCTACAATGAGCAGTTCTTC
cdr3_aa: CATGSREQSYNEQFF

clone_size: -
v_call: TRBV19
j_call: TRBJ2-7
d_call: -
cdr3_nt: TGTGCCAGTAGTATAGAAGCAGCCCCCTACGAGCAGTACTTC
cdr3_aa: CASSIEAAPYEQYF

clone_size: -
v_call: TRBV4-3
j_call: TRBJ2-4
d_call: -
cdr3_nt: TGCGCCAGCAGCCAAGATCGCGGGGCCAAAAACATTCAGTACTTC
cdr3_aa: CASSQDRGAKNIQYF

clone_size: -
v_call: TRBV7-8
j_call: TRBJ2-3
d_call: TRBD2
cdr3_nt: TGTGCCAGCAGATTAAATGCGGGAGGCGGAGCAGATACGCAGTATTTT
cdr3_aa: CASRLNAGGGADTQYF

clone_size: -
v_call: TRBV29-1
j_call: TRBJ2-7
d_call: -
cdr3_nt: TGCAGCGTTGAAGACCCCGCAGGTTACGAGCAGTACTTC
cdr3_aa: CSVEDPAGYEQYF

clone_size: -
v_call: TRBV28
j_call: TRBJ2-2
d_call: -
cdr3_nt: TGTGCCAGCAGCGGACTGGAGAACCCGCCTACCACCGGGGAGCTGTTTTTT
cdr3_aa: CASSGLENPPTTGELFF

clone_size: -
v_call: TRBV9
j_call: TRBJ2-3
d_call: TRBD2
cdr3_nt: TGTGCCAGCAGAGCAATAGCGGGAGGGCCCCCAGATACGCAGTATTTT
cdr3_aa: CASRAIAGGPPDTQYF

clone_size: -
v_call: TRBV5-1
j_call: TRBJ2-7
d_call: -
cdr3_nt: TGCGCCAGCAGCTTGGGCCTGGGGCTTCGCGAGCAGTACTTC
cdr3_aa: CASSLGLGLREQYF

clone_size: -
v_call: TRBV29-1
j_call: TRBJ2-2
d_call: TRBD2
cdr3_nt: TGCAGCGTTGTGAGCATAGGTGGGACTAGCGGGATGTCGGCCGGGGAGCTGTTTTTT
cdr3_aa: CSVVSIGGTSGMSAGELFF

clone_size: -
v_call: TRBV6-1
j_call: TRBJ2-1
d_call: TRBD2
cdr3_nt: TGTGCCAGCAGTGGTGTTCTAGCGGGATATGAGCAGTTCTTC
cdr3_aa: CASSGVLAGYEQFF

clone_size: few
v_call: TRBV7-9
j_call: TRBJ1-2
d_call: TRBD1
cdr3_nt: TGTGCCAGCAGCGGTGCGGACAGGAACTATGGCTACACCTTC
cdr3_aa: CASSGADRNYGYTF

clone_size: -
v_call: TRBV4-3
j_call: TRBJ2-7
d_call: -
cdr3_nt: TGCGCCAGCAGCGGAGAGCAGGGGCCCCAGGGAGGCGAGCAGTACTTC
cdr3_aa: CASSGEQGPQGGEQYF

clone_size: -
v_call: TRBV19
j_call: TRBJ1-6
d_call: -
cdr3_nt: TGTGCCAGTCGATCCTGGGACACAAATTCACCCCTCCACTTT
cdr3_aa: CASRSWDTNSPLHF

clone_size: -
v_call: TRBV2
j_call: TRBJ2-7
d_call: -
cdr3_nt: TGTGCCAGCAGTGAGTCGGGGCAGACCTACGAGCAGTACTTC
cdr3_aa: CASSESGQTYEQYF

clone_size: -
v_call: TRBV7-3
j_call: TRBJ2-2
d_call: -
cdr3_nt: TGTGCCAGCAGCTTTGTCACCGGGGAGCTGTTTTTT
cdr3_aa: CASSFVTGELFF

clone_size: -
v_call: TRBV9
j_call: TRBJ2-3
d_call: -
cdr3_nt: TGTGCCAGCAGCTCCAGTGGAACAGATACGCAGTATTTT
cdr3_aa: CASSSSGTDTQYF

clone_size: -
v_call: TRBV5-6
j_call: TRBJ2-1
d_call: -
cdr3_nt: TGTGCCAGCAGCAAGGACCCAAACAATGAGCAGTTCTTC
cdr3_aa: CASSKDPNNEQFF

clone_size: -
v_call: TRBV28
j_call: TRBJ2-2
d_call: -
cdr3_nt: TGTGCCAGCAGTTTCCAGAGGGGGTCCGGGGAGCTGTTTTTT
cdr3_aa: CASSFQRGSGELFF

clone_size: -
v_call: TRBV7-9
j_call: TRBJ2-7
d_call: -
cdr3_nt: TGTGCCAGCAGCTTAGGCTTAGGGGGGACTTTGGACGAGCAGTACTTC
cdr3_aa: CASSLGLGGTLDEQYF

clone_size: -
v_call: TRBV11-2
j_call: TRBJ2-1
d_call: -
cdr3_nt: TGTGCCAGCAGCTTAGAATTAAGCAGGGATGAGCAGTTCTTC
cdr3_aa: CASSLELSRDEQFF

clone_size: once
v_call: TRBV27
j_call: TRBJ2-7
d_call: TRBD2
cdr3_nt: TGTGCCAGCAGGGGGACTACCTTCTACGAGCAGTACTTC
cdr3_aa: CASRGTTFYEQYF

clone_size: -
v_call: TRBV27
j_call: TRBJ2-7
d_call: TRBD1
cdr3_nt: TGTGCCAGCAGGGAGACAGGGGCCTTCTACGAGCAGTACTTC
cdr3_aa: CASRETGAFYEQYF

clone_size: -
v_call: TRBV7-8
j_call: TRBJ2-3
d_call: TRBD2
cdr3_nt: TGTGCCAGCAGCTTAAGGGAGAGCGGGAGAGGCACAGATACGCAGTATTTT
cdr3_aa: CASSLRESGRGTDTQYF

clone_size: -
v_call: TRBV28
j_call: TRBJ1-1
d_call: -
cdr3_nt: TGTGCCAGCAGTTCCAATCGGTGGAACACTGAAGCTTTCTTT
cdr3_aa: CASSSNRWNTEAFF

clone_size: -
v_call: TRBV5-4
j_call: TRBJ2-7
d_call: TRBD2
cdr3_nt: TGTGCCAGCAGCGGGACTAGCGGGGATTACGAGCAGTACTTC
cdr3_aa: CASSGTSGDYEQYF

clone_size: -
v_call: TRBV7-9
j_call: TRBJ2-7
d_call: -
cdr3_nt: TGTGCCAGCAGTTTCTCTACAGGGTACGAGCAGTACTTC
cdr3_aa: CASSFSTGYEQYF

clone_size: -
v_call: TRBV27
j_call: TRBJ2-5
d_call: TRBD1
cdr3_nt: TGTGCCAGCAGTCCCACCCGGGACAGGGGATGGGAGACCCAGTACTTC
cdr3_aa: CASSPTRDRGWETQYF

clone_size: -
v_call: TRBV29-1
j_call: TRBJ2-7
d_call: -
cdr3_nt: TGCAGCGTTAAACCGGACGGTACCTACGAGCAGTACTTC
cdr3_aa: CSVKPDGTYEQYF

clone_size: -
v_call: TRBV27
j_call: TRBJ1-5
d_call: -
cdr3_nt: TGTGCCAGCAGTTTATATGGAGGGAATAATCAGCCCCAGCATTTT
cdr3_aa: CASSLYGGNNQPQHF

clone_size: few
v_call: TRBV18
j_call: TRBJ2-2
d_call: -
cdr3_nt: TGTGCCAGCTCATCAATCGACTCGAACACCGGGGAGCTGTTTTTT
cdr3_aa: CASSSIDSNTGELFF

clone_size: -
v_call: TRBV28
j_call: TRBJ1-1
d_call: -
cdr3_nt: TGTGCCAGCAGTTTATCTCTATTTTCCACAAAGGGGACTGAAGCTTTCTTT
cdr3_aa: CASSLSLFSTKGTEAFF

clone_size: -
v_call: TRBV19
j_call: TRBJ1-2
d_call: -
cdr3_nt: TGTGCCAGTAGTATATTTTTTTGGCAGGGAGAGTCTAACTATGGCTACACCTTC
cdr3_aa: CASSIFFWQGESNYGYTF

clone_size: -
v_call: TRBV19
j_call: TRBJ1-1
d_call: -
cdr3_nt: TGTGCCAGTAGTATAGATGGACTGAACACTGAAGCTTTCTTT
cdr3_aa: CASSIDGLNTEAFF

clone_size: -
v_call: TRBV27
j_call: TRBJ2-1
d_call: -
cdr3_nt: TGTGCCAGCAGTCCGACTAGCTACAATGAGCAGTTCTTC
cdr3_aa: CASSPTSYNEQFF